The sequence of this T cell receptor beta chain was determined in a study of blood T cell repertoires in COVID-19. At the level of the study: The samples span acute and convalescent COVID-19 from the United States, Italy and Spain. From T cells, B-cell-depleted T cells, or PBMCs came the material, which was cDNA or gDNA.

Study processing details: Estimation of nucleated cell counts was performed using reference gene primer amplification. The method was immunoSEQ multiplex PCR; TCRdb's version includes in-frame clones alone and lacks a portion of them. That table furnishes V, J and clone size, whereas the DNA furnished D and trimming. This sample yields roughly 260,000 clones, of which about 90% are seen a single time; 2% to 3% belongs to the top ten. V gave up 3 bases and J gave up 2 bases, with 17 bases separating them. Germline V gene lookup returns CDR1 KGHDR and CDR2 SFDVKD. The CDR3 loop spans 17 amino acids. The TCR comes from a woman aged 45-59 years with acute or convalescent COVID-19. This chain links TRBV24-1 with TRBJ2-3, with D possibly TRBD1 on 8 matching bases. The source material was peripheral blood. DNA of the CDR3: TGTGCCACCAGTGATCGAGGACAGGGAGGGATCACAGATACGCAGTATTTT. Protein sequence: CATSDRGQGGITDTQYF.